A selection of T cell receptor beta chains follows, all from one sample in a study of T cells in Graves' hyperthyroidism and ophthalmopathy. TCRdb analysed the multiplex PCR reads with MiXCR anew, one entry per CDR3 protein. The table has about 260,000 distinct CDR3 sequences, 20% to 25% seen once. Sequenced input: blood. Receptors originate from a man in his forties or fifties with Graves' hyperthyroidism that later progressed to Graves' ophthalmopathy. Each CDR3 is given with its conserved first and last residue. Expanded clones are given a class, and other clones once, few, many or no size at all.

V	J	size	CDR3
TRBV6-1	TRBJ2-5	many	CASSEAEETQYF
TRBV12-3/TRBV12-4	TRBJ2-2	many	CASSLRGNTGELFF
TRBV13	TRBJ2-2	many	CASSPPQKITGELFF
TRBV6-1	TRBJ2-7	many	CASSEGDRLFGQYF
TRBV4-1	TRBJ1-2	NA	CASSQPWDSYGYTF
TRBV15	TRBJ2-5	many	CATSMYEPETQYF
TRBV10-3	TRBJ1-2	NA	CASSESQGALGDGYTF
TRBV20-1	TRBJ2-7	NA	CTQQGGYEQYF
TRBV7-2	TRBJ2-2	NA	CASSLGWETGELFF
TRBV28	TRBJ2-7	NA	CASSLLYGDSSYEQYF
TRBV7-9	TRBJ1-2	many	CASSAGTGHYGYTF
TRBV20-1	TRBJ2-5	many	CSARTSGGRGAQYF
TRBV20-1	TRBJ2-1	many	CSAKREGPGQFF
TRBV27	TRBJ2-7	NA	CANRDSSFYEQYF
TRBV30	TRBJ2-7	many	CAWSVLTGSYEQYF
TRBV4-1	TRBJ2-7	NA	CASSQVAAPYEQYF
TRBV20-1	TRBJ1-5	NA	CSARRPGPEHQPQHF
TRBV6-2/TRBV6-3	TRBJ1-5	many	CASSYNSNQPQHF
TRBV2	TRBJ1-3	many	CASSVAGLGNTIYF
TRBV10-3	TRBJ2-2	many	CAISSRAQGDAGELFF
TRBV20-1	TRBJ2-5	many	CSAREGLAGIQETQYF
TRBV14	TRBJ2-5	once	CASSQLAGVETQYF
TRBV6-1	TRBJ2-2	many	CASSEGQGLLSPGELFF
TRBV3-1	TRBJ2-1	few	CASSRLVGRAGGEQFF
TRBV30	TRBJ2-5	many	CAWSPGPLAVEETQYF
TRBV7-2	TRBJ1-1	NA	CASSSDGNTEAFF
TRBV4-2	TRBJ2-2	NA	CASSRRAGETGELFF
TRBV5-1	TRBJ2-5	NA	CASSVKTGEETQYF
TRBV11-3	TRBJ1-6	many	CASSWTGQNNSPLHF
TRBV12-3/TRBV12-4	TRBJ1-5	many	CASSLFRGDSPQHF
TRBV29-1	TRBJ1-1	many	CSVKGTGGIAAFF
TRBV7-9	TRBJ2-7	many	CASSSSRTPRDEQYF
TRBV12-3/TRBV12-4	TRBJ2-2	many	CASSLGRRLNTGELFF
TRBV25-1	TRBJ2-7	few	CASQEGGTGNYEQYF
TRBV2	TRBJ2-2	many	CASSLVVGAGELFF
TRBV9	TRBJ2-2	many	CASSVAGTSTYTGELFF
TRBV12-3/TRBV12-4	TRBJ1-6	many	CASRPGHLDSPLHF
TRBV11-2	TRBJ1-1	NA	CASSYQTNLGAEAFF